This TCR beta chain was obtained from a study of blood T cell repertoires in COVID-19. Here immunoSEQ multiplex PCR was the method, and the copy in TCRdb shows in-frame clones only, minus some. The sample holds a few hundred thousand clones, approximately 87% seen once. CDR1 and CDR2 from the germline V gene are SNHLY and FYNNEI. There are 15 residues in the CDR3. Trimming left V 6 bases short and J 3 bases short, with 17 bases between. The cohort comprised adults aged 18 to 89 years residing in about two dozen US areas. Donors were grouped by their self-reported clinical history. The receptor's source is a woman in her fifties or sixties who had recovered from COVID-19. The rearrangement joins TRBV2 to TRBJ1-1, with D perhaps TRBD1 (5 bases). Input material: PBMCs or T cells enriched from blood (not recorded which). As DNA, the CDR3 is TGTGCCAGCAGACCCGGACATCTCACGGACACTGAAGCTTTCTTT. This sequence encodes CASRPGHLTDTEAFF.